This entry features one T cell receptor (beta chain) sequence. Its cognate antigen is unknown. This entry is derived from a study of a mutant IDH1 vaccine in newly diagnosed glioma. Time point of the sample: week 47, end of study. Vaccination used 300 ug of mutant IDH1 20-mer peptide per dose, with topical imiquimod. Sequencing used immunoSEQ multiplex PCR; TCRdb keeps in-frame clones, though not all of them. This sample has about 55,000 clones; about three quarters occur once, and the top ten carry around 4.6%. The germline V gene encodes CDR1 SGHVS and CDR2 FNYEAQ. The CDR3 consists of 12 residues. Trimming left V 5 bases short and J 7 bases short, with 11 bases between.

The rearrangement uses TRBV7-6 and TRBJ1-1, with D unresolved. The receptor's source is a woman aged 40 to 50 with glioma. Some clones in this sample may be carry-over from other donors' samples. Specimen: PBMCs, collected from a glioma patient whose treatment included an IDH1 peptide vaccine. DNA of the CDR3: TGTGCCAGCAGCCCCGAACCGGGTGAAGCTTTCTTT. Amino acid sequence: CASSPEPGEAFF.